This T cell receptor (beta chain) was obtained from a study of blood T cell repertoires in COVID-19. Study as a whole: COVID-19 samples, acute and convalescent, were from the United States, Italy and Spain. Sample material is recorded as cDNA or gDNA derived from T cells, B-cell-depleted T cells, or PBMCs.

The germline V gene encodes CDR1 SGHAT and CDR2 FQNNGV. V gave up 0 bases and J gave up 0 bases; unmatched junction bases: 8. The CDR3 consists of 17 residues. In the study's own analysis: Amplifying reference gene primers gave estimates of nucleated cell counts. Only in-frame clones appear in the TCRdb table, and some are missing; sequencing was by immunoSEQ multiplex PCR. V, J and clone size derive from that table, while D and trimming were established from the DNA sequence. In the table there are about 78,000 clones, about 89% of which are singletons. The sequencing sample was made of peripheral blood. The V gene is TRBV11-2, the J gene TRBJ2-7; 7 bases are shared with TRBD2. The sequence came from a man in his fifties with active or convalescent COVID-19. CDR3 residues: CASSLEGGTASSYEQYF. CDR3 sequence (DNA): TGTGCCAGCAGCTTAGAGGGGGGGACGGCGAGCTCCTACGAGCAGTACTTC.